Listed below are T cell receptor beta chains from one sample, sequenced in a study of breast tumors, draining lymph nodes, adjacent tissues. TCRdb reprocessed the multiplex PCR reads via MiXCR and lists one record per CDR3 protein. The data contain about 230,000 distinct CDR3 sequences, roughly 30% of them singletons. Sequencing input: axillary lymph node tissue. Receptors were obtained from a female donor with breast cancer. Some clones in this sample may be carry-over from other donors' samples. CDR3s include the opening cysteine and the closing phenylalanine or tryptophan. D genes are given only for firm matches. Where a row states a size, it is once, few, many or the class of an expanded clone; other rows omit it.

CDR3,DNA,D,length,size,J,V
CGARKTGTDHGYTF,TGCGGTGCTAGAAAAACCGGGACAGACCATGGCTACACCTTC,TRBD1,14,NA,TRBJ1-2,TRBV20-1
CASSLASGNSPLHF,TGTGCCAGCAGCTTGGCCTCAGGGAATTCACCCCTCCACTTT,NA,14,many,TRBJ1-6,TRBV5-6
CASSFSGDRVRAFF,TGTGCCAGCAGCTTCTCCGGGGACAGGGTAAGAGCTTTCTTT,TRBD1,14,NA,TRBJ1-1,TRBV7-9
CASSFEGPAAGQETQYF,TGTGCCAGCAGCTTCGAAGGACCAGCCGCGGGCCAAGAGACCCAGTACTTC,NA,17,few,TRBJ2-5,TRBV5-4
CAGSTQGAQKNIQYF,TGTGCCGGCTCAACTCAGGGGGCGCAGAAAAACATTCAGTACTTC,TRBD1,15,NA,TRBJ2-4,TRBV12-3/TRBV12-4
CSARTRTSYNEQFF,TGCAGTGCTAGAACCCGTACCTCCTACAATGAGCAGTTCTTC,NA,14,many,TRBJ2-1,TRBV20-1
CASSQDLAAGQDQETQYF,TGTGCCAGCAGCCAAGATCTCGCGGCGGGACAAGACCAAGAGACCCAGTACTTC,NA,18,many,TRBJ2-5,TRBV4-2
CASSLGPGGGQTQYF,TGTGCCAGCAGCTTAGGGCCTGGGGGTGGGCAGACCCAGTACTTC,NA,15,many,TRBJ2-5,TRBV7-2
CSVEAHASYEQYF,TGCAGCGTTGAGGCACACGCGTCCTACGAGCAGTACTTC,NA,13,many,TRBJ2-7,TRBV29-1
CSGRGDTDTQYF,TGCAGCGGAAGGGGAGACACAGATACGCAGTATTTT,NA,12,many,TRBJ2-3,TRBV29-1
CSAGQGTQYF,TGCAGTGCGGGACAAGGGACCCAGTACTTC,NA,10,NA,TRBJ2-5,TRBV20-1
CASSRDRGANYGYTF,TGTGCCAGCAGTAGGGACAGGGGAGCTAACTATGGCTACACCTTC,TRBD1,15,few,TRBJ1-2,TRBV6-5
CSAIKDRVLEAFF,TGCAGTGCTATAAAAGACAGGGTACTTGAAGCTTTCTTT,TRBD1,13,NA,TRBJ1-1,TRBV20-1
CASSDGRRTDTQYF,TGCGCCAGCAGTGATGGTCGCCGCACAGATACGCAGTATTTT,NA,14,NA,TRBJ2-3,TRBV10-1
CASSNLAGVKNEQFF,TGTGCCAGCAGCAACCTAGCGGGAGTCAAGAATGAGCAGTTCTTC,TRBD2,15,NA,TRBJ2-1,TRBV7-9
CATSGGGGVLSDTQYF,TGTGCCACCAGTGGAGGGGGGGGAGTCCTGTCAGATACGCAGTATTTT,NA,16,many,TRBJ2-3,TRBV24-1
CSARDLVIQSLRETQYF,TGCAGTGCTAGAGATTTGGTCATCCAGAGCTTGAGAGAGACCCAGTACTTC,NA,17,many,TRBJ2-5,TRBV20-1
CASSPPGQATYEQYF,TGTGCCAGCAGTCCCCCGGGGCAGGCAACCTACGAGCAGTACTTC,NA,15,many,TRBJ2-7,TRBV6-6
CSGGSSGNTIYF,TGCAGTGGCGGGAGCTCTGGAAACACCATATATTTT,NA,12,many,TRBJ1-3,TRBV20-1
CSARPQGFSNQPQHF,TGCAGTGCTAGACCCCAGGGGTTTAGCAATCAGCCCCAGCATTTT,NA,15,NA,TRBJ1-5,TRBV20-1
CAASRDRARTNCGYTF,TGTGCCGCCAGCAGAGATAGGGCACGGACTAACTGTGGCTACACCTTC,NA,16,NA,TRBJ1-2,TRBV15
CASSPTGTGAYEQYF,TGCGCCAGCAGTCCAACCGGGACAGGAGCCTACGAGCAGTACTTC,TRBD1,15,many,TRBJ2-7,TRBV4-3
CSASSLSEGQGWGDEQYF,TGCAGTGCTAGTTCATTATCTGAGGGACAGGGGTGGGGTGACGAGCAGTACTTC,TRBD1,18,many,TRBJ2-7,TRBV20-1
CSARGTGGDSPLHF,TGCAGTGCTAGAGGCACAGGGGGTGATTCACCCCTCCACTTT,TRBD1,14,many,TRBJ1-6,TRBV20-1
CASSLDWGQPQHF,TGTGCCAGCAGCCTGGACTGGGGTCAGCCCCAGCATTTT,NA,13,many,TRBJ1-5,TRBV7-9
CASSFRDSGANVLTF,TGTGCCAGCAGCTTTCGGGACTCTGGGGCCAACGTCCTGACTTTC,NA,15,many,TRBJ2-6,TRBV7-9
CAWSDRVPDLGEF,TGTGCCTGGAGTGACCGCGTGCCGGACCTCGGCGAGTTT,NA,13,NA,TRBJ1-1,TRBV30
CSVAILAGASNEQYF,TGCAGCGTTGCAATACTAGCGGGAGCTAGTAATGAGCAGTACTTC,TRBD2,15,NA,TRBJ2-7,TRBV29-1
CSILPGEKLFF,TGCAGCATTCTTCCAGGGGAAAAACTGTTTTTT,NA,11,NA,TRBJ1-4,TRBV29-1
CASTAGLAGPQHF,TGTGCCAGCACCGCCGGACTAGCGGGGCCCCAGCATTTT,NA,13,NA,TRBJ1-5,TRBV6-6
CATSDLFGLDNEQFF,TGTGCCACCAGTGATTTGTTCGGGCTCGACAATGAGCAGTTCTTC,NA,15,many,TRBJ2-1,TRBV24-1
CATSGRTGKTFF,TGTGCCACCAGCGGCAGGACAGGGAAAACTTTCTTT,TRBD1,12,NA,TRBJ1-1,TRBV15
CSVADMTSGPQFF,TGCAGCGTTGCCGATATGACTAGCGGACCGCAGTTCTTC,TRBD2,13,many,TRBJ2-1,TRBV29-1
CASGEGTGSLTDTQYF,TGTGCCAGCGGTGAGGGAACGGGAAGCCTCACAGATACGCAGTATTTT,NA,16,NA,TRBJ2-3,TRBV2
CSALRGQSSYNEQFF,TGCAGTGCTCTCAGGGGCCAGAGCTCCTACAATGAGCAGTTCTTC,NA,15,NA,TRBJ2-1,TRBV20-1
CASSLDRKQPQHF,TGTGCCAGCAGCTTAGATAGGAAGCAGCCCCAGCATTTT,NA,13,many,TRBJ1-5,TRBV11-2
CASSTGLPSSGNTIYF,TGTGCCAGTAGTACGGGACTCCCGAGCTCTGGAAACACCATATATTTT,NA,16,NA,TRBJ1-3,TRBV19